This T cell receptor beta chain is drawn from a study of shared clonotypes between healthy human individuals. As handled by the study authors: Filtering differed, since immunoSEQ gave only junction sequences and no quality scores. Profiling relied on immunoSEQ multiplex PCR, and the TCRdb table lists in-frame clones only, not all of them. Clone size and the V and J calls come from that table; the DNA yielded D and trimming. The sample lists more than 900,000 clones; about four fifths were seen once. CDR3 length equals 13 residues. Trimming removed 5 bases from V and 5 bases from J, with 13 bases in between. Germline values: CDR1 SGHRS, CDR2 YFSETQ.

This rearrangement joins TRBV5-1 to TRBJ1-1; TRBD1 might be the D (5 bases). Sequencing was done on a sample of memory CD4+ T cells from PBMCs. The sample's subset: CD45RA-negative fraction. The source is a man aged 18 to 29 in good health. Some clones in this sample may be carry-over from other donors' samples. The CDR3 protein is CASSSGRGTEAFF. CDR3 coding DNA: TGCGCCAGCAGTTCAGGGCGTGGGACTGAAGCTTTCTTT.